A single sample is the source of the 9 T cell receptor beta chains below, sequenced in a study of T-cell memory formation after mild COVID-19. From the 5' RACE reads, TCRdb called clonotypes with MiXCR, one entry per CDR3 protein. This sample has some 160,000 distinct CDR3 sequences, with 10% to 15% found just once. The sample comprised PBMCs or a T cell subset sorted from them (not recorded which). These receptors were taken from a man between 18 and 29 years old who had mild COVID-19 (a few samples of this study predate the infection). Cell type and time point are not known.

This clonotype has just a few counts. The rearrangement joins TRBV12-5 to TRBJ2-5; no clear D. This CDR3 contains 13 residues. The germline V gene encodes CDR1 LGHNT and CDR2 FRNRAP. V gave up 7 bases and J gave up 4 bases, with 13 bases separating them. The CDR3 region has the DNA TGTGCTAGTGCCTCGGGTTGGGGAGAGACCCAGTACTTC. This encodes CASASGWGETQYF. Together with reference TRBV12-5 and TRBJ2-5, the CDR3 gives the full variable domain: DARVTQTPRHKVTEMGQEVTMRCQPILGHNTVFWYRQTMMQGLELLAYFRNRAPLDDSGMPKDRFSAEMPDATLATLKIQPSEPRDSAVYFCASASGWGETQYFGPGTRLLVL.

This clonotype was counted only a few times. This rearrangement joins TRBV5-6 to TRBJ2-3; tentatively, D is TRBD1 (6 bases). This CDR3 contains 16 residues. V gave up 4 bases and J gave up 0 bases, with 15 bases separating them. CDR1 SGHDT and CDR2 YYEEEE come from the germline V gene. The CDR3 here is CASSPPRGASTDTQYF. In DNA form, the CDR3 reads TGTGCCAGCAGCCCTCCCAGGGGAGCCAGCACAGATACGCAGTATTTT.

The rearrangement uses TRBV20-1 and TRBJ2-5; tentatively, D is TRBD1 (5 bases). Trimming removed 3 bases from V and 4 bases from J, with 9 bases in between. CDR1 and CDR2 (germline): DFQATT, SNEGSKA (reference sequence). The CDR3 has 12 amino acids. This chain's CDR3 is CSASDQGETQYF. The CDR3 region has the DNA TGCAGTGCTAGCGACCAGGGAGAGACCCAGTACTTC.

This clonotype was counted only a few times. The chain recombines TRBV5-6 with TRBJ1-5; TRBD1 matches 10 bases. The CDR3 is 14 residues long. The ends lost 5 bases at V and 6 bases at J; junction bases unmatched: 5. CDR1 is SGHDT and CDR2 is YYEEEE in the germline V gene. The DNA of the CDR3 is TGTGCCAGCAGTTCCGGGACAGGGGTTCAGCCCCAGCATTTT. Translating it yields CASSSGTGVQPQHF.

This clonotype was observed a few times. J is TRBJ1-3 and V is TRBV11-2; the D gene is possibly TRBD1 (5 bases). The ends were cut back, 5 bases at V and 2 bases at J, with 16 bases in the middle. The CDR3 runs 16 residues. Germline CDR1 is SGHAT and CDR2 is FQNNGV. The CDR3 DNA is TGTGCCAGCAGCATAGGGTTCGGGACGGCTGGAAACACCATATATTTT. This sequence encodes CASSIGFGTAGNTIYF.

This clonotype occurred many times. The chain links TRBV4-1 to TRBJ2-3; the D gene could be TRBD1 or TRBD2 (5 bases each). This CDR3 spans 15 amino acids. V shed 2 bases and J shed 2 bases, with 11 bases lying between them. Germline V gene lookup returns CDR1 MGHRA and CDR2 YSYEKL. The CDR3 sequence: CASSQRQGATDTQYF. In DNA form, the CDR3 reads TGCGCCAGCAGCCAACGCCAGGGAGCCACAGATACGCAGTATTTT.

The V and J genes are TRBV7-9 and TRBJ1-2; 7 bases agree with TRBD1. Germline lookup yields CDR1 SEHNR and CDR2 FQNEAQ (reference sequence). This CDR3 is built from 14 residues. V shed 2 bases and J 2 bases; nucleotides not matched to a gene: 2. In DNA form, the CDR3 reads TGTGCCAGCAGCTTAAGGGGGCAAAACTATGGCTACACCTTC. Protein product: CASSLRGQNYGYTF.

This chain joins TRBV7-2 and TRBJ2-3; possibly TRBD2 for D (6 bases). Germline-derived CDR1 and CDR2 are SGHTA and FQGNSA. CDR3 length equals 15 residues. Trimming removed 5 bases from V and 5 bases from J, with 17 bases in between. Here the CDR3 reads CASSPIRIGGDTQYF. DNA of the CDR3: TGTGCCAGCAGCCCAATACGTATCGGGGGAGATACGCAGTATTTT.

This clonotype was observed at least ten times. The chain employs TRBV20-1 and TRBJ2-7; 8 bases agree with TRBD2. The CDR3 has 15 residues. Trimming cost V 7 bases and J 0 bases; bases outside gene matches: 11. The V gene's germline CDR1 is DFQATT and CDR2 SNEGSKA (reference sequence). The CDR3 is CSVSGGTASSYEQYV. Written as DNA, the CDR3 is TGCAGTGTAAGCGGGGGAACTGCAAGCTCCTACGAGCAGTACGTC.